This T cell receptor beta chain was identified in a study of beta chain features in type 1 diabetes. The CDR3 sequence is 13 residues long. Looked up from germline, CDR1 is LNHNV and CDR2 is YYDKDF (reference sequence). Trimming left V 0 bases short and J 4 bases short, with 4 bases between. Reverse transcription of all isolated RNA meant that expressed TCRB transcripts were sequenced. Sequenced by immunoSEQ multiplex PCR; TCRdb stores in-frame clones only, minus some. The table shows hundreds of thousands of clones, with 10% to 15% occurring only once. This TCR was sampled from a man younger than 35 in good health. Input material: naive CD4+ T cells from blood. This sequence joins TRBV15 and TRBJ1-5, with no clear D. CDR3 nucleotides: TGTGCCACCAGCAGAGACAGGAATCAGCCCCAGCATTTT. Its translation is CATSRDRNQPQHF.